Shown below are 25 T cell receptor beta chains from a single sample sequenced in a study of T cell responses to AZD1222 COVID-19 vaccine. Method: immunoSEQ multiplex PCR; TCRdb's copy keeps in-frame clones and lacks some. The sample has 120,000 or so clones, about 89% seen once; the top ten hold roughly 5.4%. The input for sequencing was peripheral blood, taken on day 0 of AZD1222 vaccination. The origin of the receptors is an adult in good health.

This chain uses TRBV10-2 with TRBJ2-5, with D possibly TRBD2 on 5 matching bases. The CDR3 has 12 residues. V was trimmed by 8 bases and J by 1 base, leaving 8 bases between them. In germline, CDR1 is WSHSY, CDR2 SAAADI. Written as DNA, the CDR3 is TGCGCCAGCGGCCGGGGCCAAGAGACCCAGTACTTC. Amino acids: CASGRGQETQYF.

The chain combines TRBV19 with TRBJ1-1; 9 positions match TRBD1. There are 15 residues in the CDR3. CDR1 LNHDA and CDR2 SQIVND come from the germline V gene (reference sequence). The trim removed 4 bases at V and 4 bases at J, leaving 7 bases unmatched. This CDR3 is CASSTTGTGLTEAFF. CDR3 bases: TGTGCCAGTAGTACTACAGGGACAGGGCTCACTGAAGCTTTCTTT.

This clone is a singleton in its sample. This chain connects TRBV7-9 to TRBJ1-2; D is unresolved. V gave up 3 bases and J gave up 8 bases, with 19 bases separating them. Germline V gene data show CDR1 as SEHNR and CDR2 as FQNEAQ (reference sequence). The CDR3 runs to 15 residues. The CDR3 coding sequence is TGTGCCAGCAGCTTCGACCAAAAGCCTCCTAAGGGCTACACCTTC. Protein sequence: CASSFDQKPPKGYTF.

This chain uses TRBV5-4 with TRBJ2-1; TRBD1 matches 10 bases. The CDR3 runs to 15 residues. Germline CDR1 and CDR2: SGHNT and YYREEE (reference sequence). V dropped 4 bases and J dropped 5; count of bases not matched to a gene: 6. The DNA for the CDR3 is TGTGCCAGCAGCCCCCGGGACAGGGGTAACAATGAGCAGTTCTTC. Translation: CASSPRDRGNNEQFF. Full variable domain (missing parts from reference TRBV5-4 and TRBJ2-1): ETGVTQSPTHLIKTRGQQVTLRCSSQSGHNTVSWYQQALGQGPQFIFQYYREEENGRGNFPPRFSGLQFPNYSSELNVNALELDDSALYLCASSPRDRGNNEQFFGPGTRLTVL.

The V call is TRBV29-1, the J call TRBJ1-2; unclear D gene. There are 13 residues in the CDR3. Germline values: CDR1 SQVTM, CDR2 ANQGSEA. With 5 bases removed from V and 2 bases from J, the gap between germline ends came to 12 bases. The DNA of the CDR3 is TGCAGCGTTCGGACTGCAGAAAACTATGGCTACACCTTC. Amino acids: CSVRTAENYGYTF.

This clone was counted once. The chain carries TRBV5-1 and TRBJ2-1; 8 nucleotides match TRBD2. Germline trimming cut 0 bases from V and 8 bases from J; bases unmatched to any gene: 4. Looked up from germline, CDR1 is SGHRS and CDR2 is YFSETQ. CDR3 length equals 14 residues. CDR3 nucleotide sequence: TGCGCCAGCAGCTTGGTGTTTAGCGGGGATGAGCAGTTCTTC. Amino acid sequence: CASSLVFSGDEQFF.

The DNA of the CDR3 is TGTGCCAGCAGTTTGCGACAGGCCGAGCAGTACTTC. Its translation: CASSLRQAEQYF. The chain carries TRBV28 and TRBJ2-7; TRBD1 is a possible D gene (6 bases). Germline assignment: CDR1 MDHEN and CDR2 SYDVKM. The CDR3 consists of 12 residues. The V end was cut by 3 bases, the J end by 6 bases, with 9 bases between.

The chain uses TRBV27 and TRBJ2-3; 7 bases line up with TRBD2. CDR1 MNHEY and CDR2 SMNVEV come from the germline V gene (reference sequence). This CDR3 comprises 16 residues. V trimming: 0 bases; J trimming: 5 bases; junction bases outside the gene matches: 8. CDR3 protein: CASSLSGGSRKDTQYF. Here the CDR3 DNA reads TGTGCCAGCAGTTTATCAGGCGGGAGTAGGAAAGATACGCAGTATTTT.

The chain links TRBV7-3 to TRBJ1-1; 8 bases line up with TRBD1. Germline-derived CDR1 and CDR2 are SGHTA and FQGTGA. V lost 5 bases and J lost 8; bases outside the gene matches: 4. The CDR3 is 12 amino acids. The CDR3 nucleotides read TGTGCCAGCAGCCAGGGGGCAGGAGAAGCTTTCTTT. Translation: CASSQGAGEAFF.

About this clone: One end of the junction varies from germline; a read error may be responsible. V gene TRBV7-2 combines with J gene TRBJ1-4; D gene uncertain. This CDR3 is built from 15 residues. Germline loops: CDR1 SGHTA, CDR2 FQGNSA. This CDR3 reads CASSLLSAKNGKLFF. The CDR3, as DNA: TGTGCCAGCAGCTTATTATCGGCCAAAAATGGAAAACTGTTTTTT.

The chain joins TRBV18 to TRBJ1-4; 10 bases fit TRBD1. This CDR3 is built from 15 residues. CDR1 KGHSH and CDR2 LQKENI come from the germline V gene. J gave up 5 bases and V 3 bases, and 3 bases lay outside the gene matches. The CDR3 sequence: CASSPRTGGNEKLFF. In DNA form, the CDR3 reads TGTGCCAGCTCACCCCGGACAGGGGGGAATGAAAAACTGTTTTTT.

CDR3 coding DNA: TGTGCCAGCAGTTTAACCACAGGGGCGAGTGAGCAGTTCTTC. This codes for CASSLTTGASEQFF. The V and J genes are TRBV27 and TRBJ2-1, with 7 positions matching TRBD1. J lost 9 bases, V lost 2 bases, and 7 bases had no gene match. CDR3 size: 14 residues. From germline, CDR1 is MNHEY and CDR2 SMNVEV (reference sequence).

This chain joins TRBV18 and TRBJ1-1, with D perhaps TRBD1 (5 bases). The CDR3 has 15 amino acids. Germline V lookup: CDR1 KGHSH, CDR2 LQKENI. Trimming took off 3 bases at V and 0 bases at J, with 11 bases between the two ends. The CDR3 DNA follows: TGTGCCAGCTCACCCGGTGGGGGGTTGAACACTGAAGCTTTCTTT. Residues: CASSPGGGLNTEAFF.

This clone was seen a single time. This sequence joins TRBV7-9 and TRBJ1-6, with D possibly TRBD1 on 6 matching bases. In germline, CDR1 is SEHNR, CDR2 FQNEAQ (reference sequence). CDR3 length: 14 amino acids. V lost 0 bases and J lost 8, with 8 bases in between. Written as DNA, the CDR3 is TGTGCCAGCAGCTTAGCGGGGGGCGATTCACCCCTCCACTTT. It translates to CASSLAGGDSPLHF.

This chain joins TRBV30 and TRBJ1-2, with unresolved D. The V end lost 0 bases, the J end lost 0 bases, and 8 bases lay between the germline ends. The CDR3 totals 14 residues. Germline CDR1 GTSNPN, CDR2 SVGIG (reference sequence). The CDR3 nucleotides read TGTGCCTGGAGTGTAACAGCTTCTAACTATGGCTACACCTTC. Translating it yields CAWSVTASNYGYTF.

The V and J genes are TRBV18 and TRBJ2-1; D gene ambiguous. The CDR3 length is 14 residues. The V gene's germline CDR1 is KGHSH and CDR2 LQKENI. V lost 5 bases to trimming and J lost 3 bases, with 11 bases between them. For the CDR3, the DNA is TGTGCCAGCTCAACCCGGACGGACTACAATGAGCAGTTCTTC. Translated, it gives CASSTRTDYNEQFF.

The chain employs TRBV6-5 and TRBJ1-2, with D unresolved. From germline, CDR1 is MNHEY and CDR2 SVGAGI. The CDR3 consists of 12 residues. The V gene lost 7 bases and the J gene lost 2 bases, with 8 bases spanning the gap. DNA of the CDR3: TGTGCCAGCACCCTTCAAAACTATGGCTACACCTTC. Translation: CASTLQNYGYTF.

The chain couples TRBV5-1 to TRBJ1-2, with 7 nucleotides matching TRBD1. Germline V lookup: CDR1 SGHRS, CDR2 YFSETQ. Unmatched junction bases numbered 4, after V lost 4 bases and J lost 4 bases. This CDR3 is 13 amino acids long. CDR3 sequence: CASSTGAAYGYTF. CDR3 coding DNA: TGCGCCAGCAGCACAGGGGCCGCCTATGGCTACACCTTC.

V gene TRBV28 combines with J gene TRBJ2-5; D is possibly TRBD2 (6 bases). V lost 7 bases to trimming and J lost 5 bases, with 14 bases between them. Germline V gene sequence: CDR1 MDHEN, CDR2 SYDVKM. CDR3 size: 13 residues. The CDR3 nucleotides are TGTGCCAGCACCCCTCGGGGGAGGGAGACCCAGTACTTC. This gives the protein CASTPRGRETQYF.

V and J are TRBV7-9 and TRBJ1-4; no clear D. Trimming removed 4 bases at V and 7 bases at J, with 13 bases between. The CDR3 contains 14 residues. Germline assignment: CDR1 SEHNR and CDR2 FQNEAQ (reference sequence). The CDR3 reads CASSSSGVREKLFF. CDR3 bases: TGTGCCAGCAGCTCCTCTGGGGTACGTGAAAAACTGTTTTTT.

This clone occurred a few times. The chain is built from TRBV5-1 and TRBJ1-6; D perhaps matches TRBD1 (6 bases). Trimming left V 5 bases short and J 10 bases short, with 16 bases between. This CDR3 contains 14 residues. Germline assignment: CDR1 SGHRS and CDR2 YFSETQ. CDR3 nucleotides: TGCGCCAGCAGACCTACAGGGTCAGGATCACCCCTCCACTTT. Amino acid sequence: CASRPTGSGSPLHF.

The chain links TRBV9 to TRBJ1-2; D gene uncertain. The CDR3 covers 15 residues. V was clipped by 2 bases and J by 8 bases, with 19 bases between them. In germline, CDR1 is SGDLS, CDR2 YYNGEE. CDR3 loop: CASSVSLGGSGGYTF. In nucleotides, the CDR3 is TGTGCCAGCAGCGTGTCTCTTGGTGGTAGTGGAGGCTACACCTTC.

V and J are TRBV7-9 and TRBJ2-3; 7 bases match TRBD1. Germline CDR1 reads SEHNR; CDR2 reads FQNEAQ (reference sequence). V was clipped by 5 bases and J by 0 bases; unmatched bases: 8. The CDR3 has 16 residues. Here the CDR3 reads CASSRYTGASTDTQYF. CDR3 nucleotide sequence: TGTGCCAGCAGCCGTTATACAGGGGCTAGCACAGATACGCAGTATTTT.

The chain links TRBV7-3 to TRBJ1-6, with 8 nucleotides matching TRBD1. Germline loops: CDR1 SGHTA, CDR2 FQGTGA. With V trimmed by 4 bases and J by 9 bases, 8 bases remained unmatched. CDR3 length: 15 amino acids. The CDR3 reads CASSSAGGYGSPLHF. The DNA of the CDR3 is TGTGCCAGCAGCTCGGCAGGGGGCTACGGTTCACCCCTCCACTTT.

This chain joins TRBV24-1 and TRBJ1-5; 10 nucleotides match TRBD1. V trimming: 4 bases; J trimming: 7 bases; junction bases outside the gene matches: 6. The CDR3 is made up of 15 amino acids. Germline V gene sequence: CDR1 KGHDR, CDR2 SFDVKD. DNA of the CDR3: TGTGCCACCAGTGACTCCGGGACAGGGGACCAGCCCCAGCATTTT. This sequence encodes CATSDSGTGDQPQHF.